One T cell receptor (beta chain) is described in this entry. Its antigen is currently unknown. This specimen comes from a study of T cells in Graves' hyperthyroidism and ophthalmopathy. Blood was sampled at initial diagnosis of hyperthyroidism, prior to onset of any ophthalmopathy symptoms. This CDR3 comprises 15 residues. Germline CDR1 is SEHNR and CDR2 is FQNEAQ (reference sequence). V dropped 3 bases and J dropped 5 bases, with 16 bases sitting between them. Overall study findings and caveats: Blood also carried most thyroid clonotypes expanded above 0.001. Ophthalmopathy and stable hyperthyroidism were separated by a 13 V-J model.

Authors of the study amplified TCR beta CDR3 regions from RNA transcripts. A first-round RT-PCR of the TCR CDR3 used the HTBI primer set. TCRdb itself ran the multiplex PCR reads through MiXCR, one entry per CDR3 protein. This table has roughly 300,000 distinct CDR3 sequences, less than 30% appearing once. The rearrangement uses TRBV7-9 and TRBJ1-1; D is unresolved. The sequenced sample consisted of blood. The sequence was obtained from a man aged 35 to 55 with Graves' hyperthyroidism that later progressed to Graves' ophthalmopathy. CDR3 sequence: CASSFIVGRWTEAFF. In DNA form, the CDR3 reads TGTGCCAGCAGCTTTATTGTTGGGCGATGGACTGAAGCTTTCTTT.